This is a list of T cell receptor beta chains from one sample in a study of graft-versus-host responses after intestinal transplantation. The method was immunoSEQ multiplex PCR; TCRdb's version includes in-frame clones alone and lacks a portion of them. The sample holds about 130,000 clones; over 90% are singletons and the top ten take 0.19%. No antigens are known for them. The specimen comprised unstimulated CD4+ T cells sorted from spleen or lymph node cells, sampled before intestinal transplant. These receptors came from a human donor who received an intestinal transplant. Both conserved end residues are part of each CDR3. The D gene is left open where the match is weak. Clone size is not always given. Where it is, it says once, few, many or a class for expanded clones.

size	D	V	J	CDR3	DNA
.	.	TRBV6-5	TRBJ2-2	CASSYLGYPNTGELFF	TGTGCCAGCAGTTACCTAGGGTACCCGAACACCGGGGAGCTGTTTTTT
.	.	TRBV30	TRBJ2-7	CAAGTPFLYEQYF	TGTGCCGCCGGGACACCCTTTCTCTACGAGCAGTACTTC
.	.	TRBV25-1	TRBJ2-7	CASSEMGYEQYF	TGTGCCAGCAGTGAAATGGGTTACGAGCAGTACTTC
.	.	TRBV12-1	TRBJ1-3	CASSFAPTERNTIYF	TGTGCCAGCAGCTTTGCGCCTACTGAGCGAAACACCATATATTTT
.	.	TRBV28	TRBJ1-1	CASSLRPPYTEAFF	TGTGCCAGCAGTTTAAGACCCCCCTACACTGAAGCTTTCTTT
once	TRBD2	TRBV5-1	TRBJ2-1	CASSLFPGGRANNEQFF	TGCGCCAGCAGCTTGTTCCCAGGCGGGAGGGCAAACAATGAGCAGTTCTTC
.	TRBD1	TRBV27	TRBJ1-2	CASSWAGGFNGYTF	TGTGCCAGCAGTTGGGCAGGGGGGTTCAATGGCTACACCTTC
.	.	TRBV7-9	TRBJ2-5	CASSLDAAETQYF	TGTGCCAGCAGCTTAGATGCGGCGGAGACCCAGTACTTC
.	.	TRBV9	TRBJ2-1	CASSVAALSNEQFF	TGTGCCAGCAGCGTAGCCGCTTTAAGCAATGAGCAGTTCTTC
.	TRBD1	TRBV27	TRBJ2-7	CASRIGQGHYEQYF	TGTGCCAGCAGGATTGGACAGGGGCACTACGAGCAGTACTTC
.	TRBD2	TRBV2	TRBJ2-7	CASGLLPSRGGYEQYF	TGTGCCAGCGGGCTTCTTCCCTCCCGGGGGGGATACGAGCAGTACTTC
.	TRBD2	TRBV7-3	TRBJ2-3	CASSFRLADTQYF	TGTGCCAGCAGCTTTAGACTAGCTGATACGCAGTATTTT
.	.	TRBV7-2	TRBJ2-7	CASSRRDFTYEQYF	TGTGCCAGCAGCCGCCGGGACTTTACCTACGAGCAGTACTTC
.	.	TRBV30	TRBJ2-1	CAWSVIRGNEQFF	TGTGCCTGGAGTGTAATACGGGGGAATGAGCAGTTCTTC
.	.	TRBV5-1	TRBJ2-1	CASSLGAGYNEQFF	TGCGCCAGCAGCTTGGGCGCGGGGTACAATGAGCAGTTCTTC
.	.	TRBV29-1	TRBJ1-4	CSVGSAGTDEKLFF	TGCAGCGTTGGGTCCGCCGGGACTGATGAAAAACTGTTTTTT
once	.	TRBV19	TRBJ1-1	CATSSRRDTEAFF	TGTGCCACCTCAAGTAGGCGGGACACTGAAGCTTTCTTT
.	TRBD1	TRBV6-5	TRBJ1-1	CASSGTGLNTEAFF	TGTGCCAGCAGTGGGACAGGGCTGAACACTGAAGCTTTCTTT
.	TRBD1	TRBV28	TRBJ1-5	CASSAPGTASNQPQHF	TGTGCCAGCAGTGCACCCGGGACAGCTAGCAATCAGCCCCAGCATTTT
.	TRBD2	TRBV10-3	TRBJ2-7	CAISERTSGSDEQYF	TGTGCCATCAGTGAAAGGACTAGCGGGAGTGACGAGCAGTACTTC
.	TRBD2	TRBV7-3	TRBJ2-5	CASSPGTRETQYF	TGTGCCAGCAGCCCCGGGACTAGAGAGACCCAGTACTTC
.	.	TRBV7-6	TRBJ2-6	CASSPLRDFGGSGANVLTF	TGTGCCAGCAGCCCCCTTAGGGACTTCGGGGGCTCTGGGGCCAACGTCCTGACTTTC
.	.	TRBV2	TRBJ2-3	CASVETRTDTQYF	TGTGCCAGTGTTGAAACACGCACAGATACGCAGTATTTT
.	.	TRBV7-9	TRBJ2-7	CASSFDRSYEQYF	TGTGCCAGCAGCTTTGACAGGTCCTACGAGCAGTACTTC
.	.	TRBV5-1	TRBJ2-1	CASSLELAVSSYNEQFF	TGCGCCAGCAGCTTGGAATTGGCGGTTAGCTCCTACAATGAGCAGTTCTTC
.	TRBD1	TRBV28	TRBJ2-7	CASSVPGQTHKQYF	TGTGCCAGCAGTGTGCCGGGACAGACTCACAAGCAGTACTTC
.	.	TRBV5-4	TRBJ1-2	CASSPEGEDGYTF	TGTGCCAGCAGCCCCGAGGGTGAGGATGGCTACACCTTC
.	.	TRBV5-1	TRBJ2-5	CASSSQGGRQETQYF	TGCGCCAGCAGCTCTCAGGGGGGCAGACAAGAGACCCAGTACTTC
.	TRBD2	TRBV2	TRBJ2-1	CASSRGLSGQRGNEQFF	TGTGCCAGCTCTCGGGGACTTAGCGGGCAGAGAGGCAATGAGCAGTTCTTC
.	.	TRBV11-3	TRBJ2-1	CASSLGVAAKQFF	TGTGCCAGCAGCTTAGGGGTGGCGGCGAAGCAGTTCTTC
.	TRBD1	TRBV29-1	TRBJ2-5	CSVRTGYETQYF	TGCAGCGTCCGGACAGGTTACGAGACCCAGTACTTC
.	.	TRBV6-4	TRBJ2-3	CASTSLPLALGQGHTDTQYF	TGTGCCAGCACCTCCCTACCCCTCGCACTAGGCCAGGGACACACAGATACGCAGTATTTT
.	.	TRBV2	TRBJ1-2	CASSPRPESIYGYTF	TGTGCCAGCAGCCCACGTCCCGAGAGTATCTATGGCTACACCTTC